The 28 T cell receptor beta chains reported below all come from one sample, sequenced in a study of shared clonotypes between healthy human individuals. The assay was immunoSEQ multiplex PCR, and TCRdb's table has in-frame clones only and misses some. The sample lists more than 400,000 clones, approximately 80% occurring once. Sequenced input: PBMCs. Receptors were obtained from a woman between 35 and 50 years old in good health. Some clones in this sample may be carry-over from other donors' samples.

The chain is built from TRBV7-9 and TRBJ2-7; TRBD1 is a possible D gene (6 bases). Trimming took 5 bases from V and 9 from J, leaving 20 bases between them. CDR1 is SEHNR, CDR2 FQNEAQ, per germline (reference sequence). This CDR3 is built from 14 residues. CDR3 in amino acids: CASSRDIAIVGQYF. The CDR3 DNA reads TGTGCCAGCAGCCGGGACATTGCTATTGTGGGGCAGTACTTC. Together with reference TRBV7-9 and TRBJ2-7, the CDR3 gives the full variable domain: DTGVSQNPRHKITKRGQNVTFRCDPISEHNRLYWYRQTLGQGPEFLTYFQNEAQLEKSRLLSDRFSAERPKGSFSTLEIQRTEQGDSAMYLCASSRDIAIVGQYFGPGTRLTVT.

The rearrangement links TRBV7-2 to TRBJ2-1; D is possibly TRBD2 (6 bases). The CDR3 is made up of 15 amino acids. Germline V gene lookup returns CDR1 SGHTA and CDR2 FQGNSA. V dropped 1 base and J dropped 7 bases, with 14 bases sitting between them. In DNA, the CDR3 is TGTGCCAGCAGCTTAGGGACTACCCATTTGAATGAGCAGTTCTTC. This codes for CASSLGTTHLNEQFF.

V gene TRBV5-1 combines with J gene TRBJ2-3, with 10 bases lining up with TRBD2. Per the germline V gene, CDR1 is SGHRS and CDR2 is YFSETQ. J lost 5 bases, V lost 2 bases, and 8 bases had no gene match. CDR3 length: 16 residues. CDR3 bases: TGCGCCAGCAGCTTTGGCCTAGCGGGAGTTGGAGATACGCAGTATTTT. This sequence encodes CASSFGLAGVGDTQYF.

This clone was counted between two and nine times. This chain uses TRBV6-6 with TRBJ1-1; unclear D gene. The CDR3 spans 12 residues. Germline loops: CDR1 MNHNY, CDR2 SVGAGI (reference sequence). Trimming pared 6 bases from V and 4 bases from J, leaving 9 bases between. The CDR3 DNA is TGTGCCAGCAGCGTGGGGAGCACTGAAGCTTTCTTT. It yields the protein CASSVGSTEAFF.

The CDR3 nucleotides read TGCGCCACCTCGCGTAATGAGGGGACCACAGATACGCAGTATTTT. As protein: CATSRNEGTTDTQYF. The chain has TRBV5-1 and TRBJ2-3; tentatively, D is TRBD1 or TRBD2 (5 bases each). Between the trimmed V and J ends, which lost 9 bases and 2 bases, there was a span of 19 bases. The CDR3 runs to 15 residues. Germline values: CDR1 SGHRS, CDR2 YFSETQ.

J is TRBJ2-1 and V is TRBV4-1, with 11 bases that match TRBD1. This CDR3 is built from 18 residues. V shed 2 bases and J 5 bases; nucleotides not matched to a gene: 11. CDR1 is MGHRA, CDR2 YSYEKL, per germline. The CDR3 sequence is CASSQRGLRDRGNNEQFF. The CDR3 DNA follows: TGCGCCAGCAGCCAAAGGGGTCTAAGGGACAGGGGGAACAATGAGCAGTTCTTC.

CDR3 region: CASSRGLAQETQYF. The CDR3 DNA follows: TGCGCCAGCAGCCGAGGACTAGCCCAAGAGACCCAGTACTTC. The chain couples TRBV4-1 to TRBJ2-5; 8 nucleotides align to TRBD2. There are 14 residues in the CDR3. Germline CDR1 is MGHRA and CDR2 is YSYEKL. Unmatched junction bases numbered 2, after V lost 4 bases and J lost 1 base.

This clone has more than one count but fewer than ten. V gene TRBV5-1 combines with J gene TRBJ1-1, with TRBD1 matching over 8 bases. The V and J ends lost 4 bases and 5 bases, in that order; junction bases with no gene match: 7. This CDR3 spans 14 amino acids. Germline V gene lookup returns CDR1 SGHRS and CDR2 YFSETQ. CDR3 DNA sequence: TGCGCCAGCAGCACGGACAGGGTGCAGACTGAAGCTTTCTTT. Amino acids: CASSTDRVQTEAFF.

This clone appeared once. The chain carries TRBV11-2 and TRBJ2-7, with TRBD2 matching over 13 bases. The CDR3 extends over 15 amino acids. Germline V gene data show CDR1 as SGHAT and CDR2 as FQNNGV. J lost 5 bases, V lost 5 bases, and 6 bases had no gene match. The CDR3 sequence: CASSAGLAGVNEQYF. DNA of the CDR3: TGTGCCAGCAGCGCTGGACTAGCGGGAGTAAACGAGCAGTACTTC.

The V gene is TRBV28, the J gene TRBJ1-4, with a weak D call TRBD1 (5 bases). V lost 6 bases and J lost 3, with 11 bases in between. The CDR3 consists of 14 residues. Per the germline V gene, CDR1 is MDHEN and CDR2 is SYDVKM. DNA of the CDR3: TGTGCCAGCAGCCCGACAGATCCTAATGAAAAACTGTTTTTT. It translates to CASSPTDPNEKLFF.

CDR3 residues: CASSADRTSYEQYF. The DNA for the CDR3 is TGTGCCAGCAGTGCCGACAGGACTTCCTACGAGCAGTACTTC. The chain links TRBV6-1 to TRBJ2-7, with a possible D match to TRBD1 (6 bases). The CDR3 runs to 14 residues. Between the trimmed V and J ends, which lost 4 bases and 1 base, there was a span of 11 bases. Germline lookup yields CDR1 MNHNS and CDR2 SASEGT.

This chain's CDR3 is CATSETRSSYNEQFF. The CDR3 coding sequence is TGTGCCACCTCCGAGACCCGTAGCTCCTACAATGAGCAGTTCTTC. The chain uses TRBV2 and TRBJ2-1; D unclear. The CDR3 has 15 amino acids. V was cut by 10 bases and J by 0 bases, with 16 bases left in between. Germline V gives CDR1 SNHLY, CDR2 FYNNEI.

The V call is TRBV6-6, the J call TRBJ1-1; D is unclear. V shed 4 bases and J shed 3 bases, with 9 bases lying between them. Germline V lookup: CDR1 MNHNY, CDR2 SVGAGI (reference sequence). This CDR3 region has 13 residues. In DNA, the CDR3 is TGTGCCAGCAGTTTCGGATGGGACACTGAAGCTTTCTTT. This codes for CASSFGWDTEAFF.

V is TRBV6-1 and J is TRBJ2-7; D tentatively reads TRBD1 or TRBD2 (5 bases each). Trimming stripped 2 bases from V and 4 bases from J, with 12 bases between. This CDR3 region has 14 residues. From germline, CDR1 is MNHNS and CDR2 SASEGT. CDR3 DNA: TGTGCCAGCAGTGAACGGGACCCCTATTACGAGCAGTACTTC. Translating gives CASSERDPYYEQYF.

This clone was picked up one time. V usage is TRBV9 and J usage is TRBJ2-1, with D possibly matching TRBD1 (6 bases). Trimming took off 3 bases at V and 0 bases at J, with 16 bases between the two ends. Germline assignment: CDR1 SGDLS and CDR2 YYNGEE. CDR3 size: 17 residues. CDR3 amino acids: CASSAASTGNSYNEQFF. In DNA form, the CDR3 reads TGTGCCAGCAGCGCTGCCTCGACAGGCAACTCCTACAATGAGCAGTTCTTC.

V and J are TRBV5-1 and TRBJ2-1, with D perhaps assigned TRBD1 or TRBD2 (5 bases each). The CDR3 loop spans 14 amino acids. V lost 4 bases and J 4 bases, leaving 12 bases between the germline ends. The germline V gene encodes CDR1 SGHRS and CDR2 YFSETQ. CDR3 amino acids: CASSVGPTYNEQFF. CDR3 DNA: TGCGCCAGCAGCGTGGGACCGACTTACAATGAGCAGTTCTTC.

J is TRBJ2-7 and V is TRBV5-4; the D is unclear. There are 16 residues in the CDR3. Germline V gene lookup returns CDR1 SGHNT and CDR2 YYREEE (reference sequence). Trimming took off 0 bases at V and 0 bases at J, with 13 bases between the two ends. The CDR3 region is CASSLAGRASSYEQYF. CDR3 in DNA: TGTGCCAGCAGCTTGGCTGGGCGCGCCAGCTCCTACGAGCAGTACTTC.

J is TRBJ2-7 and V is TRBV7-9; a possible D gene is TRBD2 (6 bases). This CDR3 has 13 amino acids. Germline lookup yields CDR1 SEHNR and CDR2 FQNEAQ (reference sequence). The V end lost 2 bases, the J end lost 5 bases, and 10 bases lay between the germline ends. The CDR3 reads CASSLRGGDEQYF. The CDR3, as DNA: TGTGCCAGCAGCTTAAGGGGAGGTGACGAGCAGTACTTC.

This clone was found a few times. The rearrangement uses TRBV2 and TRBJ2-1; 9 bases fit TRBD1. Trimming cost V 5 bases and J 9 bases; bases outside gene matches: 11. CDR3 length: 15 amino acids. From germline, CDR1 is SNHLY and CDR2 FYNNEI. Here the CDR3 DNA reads TGTGCCAGCAGTTGGGGACAGGGAGCTACAGGTGAGCAGTTCTTC. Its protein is CASSWGQGATGEQFF.

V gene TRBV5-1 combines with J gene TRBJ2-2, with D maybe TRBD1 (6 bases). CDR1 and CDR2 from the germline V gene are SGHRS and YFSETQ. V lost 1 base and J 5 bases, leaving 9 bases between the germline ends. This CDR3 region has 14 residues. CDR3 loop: CASSLQGSTGELFF. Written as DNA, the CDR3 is TGCGCCAGCAGCTTGCAGGGGTCGACCGGGGAGCTGTTTTTT.

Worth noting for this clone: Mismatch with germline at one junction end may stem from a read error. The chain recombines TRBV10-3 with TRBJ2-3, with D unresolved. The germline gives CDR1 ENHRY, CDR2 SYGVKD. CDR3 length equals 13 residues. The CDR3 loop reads CASSYSETDTQYF. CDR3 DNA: TGTGCCAGCAGTTACTCAGAGACAGATACGCAGTATTTT.

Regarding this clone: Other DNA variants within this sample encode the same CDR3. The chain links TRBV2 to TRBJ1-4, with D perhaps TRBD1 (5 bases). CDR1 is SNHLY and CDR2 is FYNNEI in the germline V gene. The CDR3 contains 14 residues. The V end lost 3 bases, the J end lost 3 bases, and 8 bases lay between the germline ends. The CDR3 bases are TGTGCCAGCAGTGACGGGGGAGCTAATGAAAAACTGTTTTTT. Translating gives CASSDGGANEKLFF.

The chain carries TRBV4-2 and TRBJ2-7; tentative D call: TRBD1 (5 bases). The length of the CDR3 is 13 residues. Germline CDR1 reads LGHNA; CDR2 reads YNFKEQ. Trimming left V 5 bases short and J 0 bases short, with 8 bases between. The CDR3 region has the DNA TGTGCCAGCAGCTTGCAGGGCTCCTACGAGCAGTACTTC. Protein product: CASSLQGSYEQYF.

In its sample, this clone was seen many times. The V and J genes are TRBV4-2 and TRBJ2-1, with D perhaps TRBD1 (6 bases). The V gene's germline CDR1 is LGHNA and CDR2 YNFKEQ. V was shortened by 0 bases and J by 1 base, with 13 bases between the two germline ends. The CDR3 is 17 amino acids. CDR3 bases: TGTGCCAGCAGCCAAGATGCGGACAGCCGTTCCTACAATGAGCAGTTCTTC. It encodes CASSQDADSRSYNEQFF.

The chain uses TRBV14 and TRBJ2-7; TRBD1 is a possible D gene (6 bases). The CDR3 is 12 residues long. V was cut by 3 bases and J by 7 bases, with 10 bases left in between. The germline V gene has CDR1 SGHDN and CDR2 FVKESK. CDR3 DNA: TGTGCCAGCAGCCAGTCGAGGGGGGAGCAGTACTTC. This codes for CASSQSRGEQYF. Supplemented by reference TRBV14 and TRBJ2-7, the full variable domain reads EAGVTQFPSHSVIEKGQTVTLRCDPISGHDNLYWYRRVMGKEIKFLLHFVKESKQDESGMPNNRFLAERTGGTYSTLKVQPAELEDSGVYFCASSQSRGEQYFGPGTRLTVT.

The CDR3 nucleotides are TGTGCCAGCAGTGAAAGGACCCGGGGAGATACGCAGTATTTT. Translated: CASSERTRGDTQYF. The V gene is TRBV2, the J gene TRBJ2-3, with a possible D match to TRBD2 (5 bases). Germline values: CDR1 SNHLY, CDR2 FYNNEI. V gave up 2 bases and J gave up 5 bases, with 11 bases separating them. CDR3 length: 14 residues. The full variable domain, its missing parts supplied by reference TRBV2 and TRBJ2-3, is EPEVTQTPSHQVTQMGQEVILRCVPISNHLYFYWYRQILGQKVEFLVSFYNNEISEKSEIFDDQFSVERPDGSNFTLKIRSTKLEDSAMYFCASSERTRGDTQYFGPGTRLTVL.

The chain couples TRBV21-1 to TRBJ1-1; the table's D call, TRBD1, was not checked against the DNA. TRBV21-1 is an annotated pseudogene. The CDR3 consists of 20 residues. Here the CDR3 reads CASSKRWDLGGQGIDTEAFF. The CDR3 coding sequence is TGTGCCAGCAGCAAAAGGTGGGATCTAGGGGGACAGGGGATCGACACTGAAGCTTTCTTT.

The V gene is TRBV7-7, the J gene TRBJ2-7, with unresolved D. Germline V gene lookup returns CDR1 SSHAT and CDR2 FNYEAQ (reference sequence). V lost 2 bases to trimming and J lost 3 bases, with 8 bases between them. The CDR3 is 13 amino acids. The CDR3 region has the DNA TGTGCCAGCAGCTTACGAAACAACTACGAGCAGTACTTC. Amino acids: CASSLRNNYEQYF.